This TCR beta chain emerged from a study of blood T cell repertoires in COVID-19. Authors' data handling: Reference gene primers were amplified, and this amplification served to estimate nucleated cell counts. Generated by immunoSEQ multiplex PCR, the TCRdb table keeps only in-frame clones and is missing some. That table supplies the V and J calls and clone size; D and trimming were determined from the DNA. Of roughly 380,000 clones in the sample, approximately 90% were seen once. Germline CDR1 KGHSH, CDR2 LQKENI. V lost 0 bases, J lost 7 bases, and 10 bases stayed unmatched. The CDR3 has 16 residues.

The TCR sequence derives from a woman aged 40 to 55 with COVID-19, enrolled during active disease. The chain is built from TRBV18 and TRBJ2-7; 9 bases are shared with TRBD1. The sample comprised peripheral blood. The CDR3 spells CASSPPLNRGLWEQYF. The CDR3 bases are TGTGCCAGCTCACCACCTTTAAACAGGGGGCTATGGGAGCAGTACTTC. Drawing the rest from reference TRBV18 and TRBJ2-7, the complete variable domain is NAGVMQNPRHLVRRRGQEARLRCSPMKGHSHVYWYRQLPEEGLKFMVYLQKENIIDESGMPKERFSAEFPKEGPSILRIQQVVRGDSAAYFCASSPPLNRGLWEQYFGPGTRLTVT.